A single sample gave rise to the 32 T cell receptor beta chains below, sequenced in a study of human T cells and chemical hapten exposure. TCRdb ran MiXCR on the RACE reads and lists one entry per CDR3 protein. The sample yields fewer than 350,000 distinct CDR3 sequences, just under 8% seen once. Indicated time point: pre-sensitization, week 0. Treatment reported: therapeutic diphenylcyclopropenone sensitization with weekly scalp DPC. Here the sequenced sample was whole blood, taken in connection with sensitization to the hapten diphenylcyclopropenone (DPC). These receptors originate from a man aged 18 to 35 with alopecia areata. Some clones in this sample may be carry-over from other donors' samples.

The chain employs TRBV11-3 and TRBJ1-1; TRBD1 agrees at 7 bases. The trim removed 3 bases at V and 3 bases at J, leaving 7 bases unmatched. The germline gives CDR1 SGHNT, CDR2 YENEEA. The length of the CDR3 is 15 residues. CDR3 protein: CASSLTGSGYTEAFF. Here the CDR3 DNA reads TGTGCCAGCAGCTTGACAGGGAGTGGATACACTGAAGCTTTCTTT.

This clonotype was seen a few times. The J gene is TRBJ2-2, the V gene TRBV2, with D uncertain. The CDR3 covers 13 residues. Germline CDR1 reads SNHLY; CDR2 reads FYNNEI. V lost 4 bases, J lost 3 bases, and 6 bases lay in between. CDR3 bases: TGTGCCAGCAGTGTAGCCTACACCGGGGAGCTGTTTTTT. Translation: CASSVAYTGELFF.

V and J are TRBV28 and TRBJ2-5, with TRBD1 matching over 10 bases. J gave up 2 bases and V 6 bases, and 9 bases lay outside the gene matches. Germline CDR1 and CDR2: MDHEN and SYDVKM. CDR3 length equals 16 residues. CDR3 nucleotide sequence: TGTGCCAGCAGATTTAAACCGGGACAGGGGCAAGAGACCCAGTACTTC. Translated: CASRFKPGQGQETQYF. Using reference TRBV28 and TRBJ2-5 for the parts outside the CDR3, the full variable domain is DVKVTQSSRYLVKRTGEKVFLECVQDMDHENMFWYRQDPGLGLRLIYFSYDVKMKEKGDIPEGYSVSREKKERFSLILESASTNQTSMYLCASRFKPGQGQETQYFGPGTRLLVL.

This clonotype was recorded many times. CDR3 in amino acids: CASSLALGLSQETQYF. Written as DNA, the CDR3 is TGTGCCAGCAGCTTAGCCCTTGGACTGTCCCAAGAGACCCAGTACTTC. The rearrangement joins TRBV7-2 to TRBJ2-5; D perhaps matches TRBD2 (5 bases). CDR3 size: 16 residues. Germline V CDR1 and CDR2: SGHTA, FQGNSA. Trimming stripped 0 bases from V and 1 base from J, with 12 bases between.

This chain joins TRBV3-1 and TRBJ1-6; 7 bases fit TRBD1. Germline-derived CDR1 and CDR2 are LGHDT and YNNKEL (reference sequence). This CDR3 has 15 residues. The ends lost 4 bases at V and 9 bases at J; junction bases unmatched: 9. This chain's CDR3 is CASSRFDRVRSPLHF. CDR3 nucleotide sequence: TGTGCCAGCAGCCGCTTCGACAGGGTCCGTTCACCCCTCCACTTT. Together with reference TRBV3-1 and TRBJ1-6, the CDR3 gives the full variable domain: DTAVSQTPKYLVTQMGNDKSIKCEQNLGHDTMYWYKQDSKKFLKIMFSYNNKELIINETVPNRFSPKSPDKAHLNLHINSLELGDSAVYFCASSRFDRVRSPLHFGNGTRLTVT.

In this sample, this clonotype turned up many times. The chain carries TRBV7-6 and TRBJ1-6; 9 bases match TRBD1. The CDR3 runs 19 residues. J gave up 7 bases and V 3 bases, and 16 bases lay outside the gene matches. CDR1 SGHVS and CDR2 FNYEAQ come from the germline V gene. CDR3 coding DNA: TGTGCCAGCAGCTTTTCCGGCGGAAGAACCGGGACAGGGAATTCACCCCTCCACTTT. Amino acids: CASSFSGGRTGTGNSPLHF. The whole variable domain, filled in from reference TRBV7-6 and TRBJ1-6, reads GAGVSQSPRYKVTKRGQDVALRCDPISGHVSLYWYRQALGQGPEFLTYFNYEAQQDKSGLPNDRFSAERPEGSISTLTIQRTEQRDSAMYRCASSFSGGRTGTGNSPLHFGNGTRLTVT.

V and J are TRBV10-1 and TRBJ2-5, with a possible D match to TRBD1 (5 bases). Germline CDR1 reads WNHNN; CDR2 reads SYGVQD (reference sequence). The V end lost 0 bases, the J end lost 3 bases, and 11 bases lay between the germline ends. CDR3 size: 15 residues. CDR3 region: CASSESAQGEETQYF. The DNA for the CDR3 is TGCGCCAGCAGTGAGTCGGCCCAAGGGGAAGAGACCCAGTACTTC.

V gene TRBV14 combines with J gene TRBJ2-1; D possibly corresponds to TRBD2 (5 bases). CDR3 length equals 15 residues. Germline CDR1 and CDR2: SGHDN and FVKESK. Between the trimmed V and J ends, which lost 1 base and 2 bases, there was a span of 9 bases. This CDR3 reads CASSQVVGAYNEQFF. DNA for the CDR3: TGTGCCAGCAGCCAAGTCGTCGGGGCCTACAATGAGCAGTTCTTC.

This chain uses TRBV7-2 with TRBJ1-1; tentative D call: TRBD1 (5 bases). The CDR3 is 15 amino acids. Germline-derived CDR1 and CDR2 are SGHTA and FQGNSA. Trimming took 1 base from V and 3 from J, leaving 12 bases between them. CDR3 nucleotide sequence: TGTGCCAGCAGCTTAGAGAAGGGGTCGCACACTGAAGCTTTCTTT. As protein: CASSLEKGSHTEAFF.

The sample holds a few counts of this clonotype. V gene TRBV28 combines with J gene TRBJ2-7; D remains unclear. CDR3 length equals 12 residues. Germline-derived CDR1 and CDR2 are MDHEN and SYDVKM. V was clipped by 5 bases and J by 2 bases, with 7 bases between them. CDR3 nucleotides: TGTGCCAGCAGTGCAACGCCCTACGAGCAGTACTTC. Translated, it gives CASSATPYEQYF.

This clonotype was counted only a few times. A read error is likely, as this CDR3 ends without the conserved phenylalanine or tryptophan. The rearrangement joins TRBV7-2 to TRBJ2-1; D is unclear. The CDR3 contains 12 residues. The germline V gene encodes CDR1 SGHTA and CDR2 FQGNSA. V lost 5 bases, J lost 3 bases, and 5 bases lay in between. The CDR3 DNA follows: TGTGCCAGCAGCGTCATCTACAATGAGCAGTTCTCC. Translated: CASSVIYNEQFS.

The chain is built from TRBV14 and TRBJ1-2, with D maybe TRBD1 (6 bases). The CDR3 covers 15 residues. Germline CDR1 SGHDN, CDR2 FVKESK. Trimming removed 4 bases from V and 4 bases from J, with 16 bases in between. The CDR3 nucleotides are TGTGCCAGCAGCCCTAGGACAGATCACCCCTATGGCTACACCTTC. Amino acid sequence: CASSPRTDHPYGYTF.

This chain's CDR3 is CASSLQAGRSYEQYF. The CDR3 DNA sequence: TGTGCCAGCAGTTTACAGGCTGGCAGATCCTACGAGCAGTACTTC. The chain couples TRBV12-3 or TRBV12-4 to TRBJ2-7; D unclear. This CDR3 has 15 amino acids. V was clipped by 2 bases and J by 1 base, with 12 bases between them.

The chain combines TRBV7-9 with TRBJ1-1, with a possible D match to TRBD1 (6 bases). CDR3 length equals 12 residues. The germline gives CDR1 SEHNR, CDR2 FQNEAQ (reference sequence). V lost 5 bases and J lost 11, with 15 bases in between. CDR3 DNA sequence: TGTGCCAGCAGCCTCGTACAGGGATGGGCTTTCTTT. Protein: CASSLVQGWAFF.

The rearrangement links TRBV7-9 to TRBJ2-1, with 8 bases lining up with TRBD2. Germline V gene sequence: CDR1 SEHNR, CDR2 FQNEAQ (reference sequence). Losses at the gene ends were 7 bases for V and 6 bases for J; bases not matched to a gene: 14. The CDR3 loop spans 16 amino acids. This chain's CDR3 is CASTPSSGLAGNEQFF. CDR3 sequence (DNA): TGTGCCAGCACTCCCAGTTCCGGACTAGCAGGCAATGAGCAGTTCTTC.

This clonotype has a handful of counts. The CDR3 DNA is TGTGCCAGCAGCTCGACAGGGAGCCACCCTAGGACCTACGAGCAGTACGTC. Its translation is CASSSTGSHPRTYEQYV. This rearrangement joins TRBV7-9 to TRBJ2-7; 7 positions agree with TRBD1. Germline CDR1 SEHNR, CDR2 FQNEAQ (reference sequence). This CDR3 comprises 17 residues. Trimming cost V 4 bases and J 2 bases; bases outside gene matches: 14.

This clonotype was seen ten or more times. This sequence joins TRBV4-3 and TRBJ2-1; weak D call: TRBD2 (5 bases). V was trimmed by 0 bases and J by 4 bases, leaving 16 bases between them. Per germline, CDR1 LGHNA and CDR2 YSLEER. This CDR3 region has 17 residues. CDR3 region: CASSQDPGNLIYNEQFF. For the CDR3, the DNA is TGCGCCAGCAGCCAAGATCCGGGAAACCTGATTTACAATGAGCAGTTCTTC.

This clonotype was detected only a few times. The J gene is TRBJ1-1, the V gene TRBV29-1; tentative D call: TRBD1 (5 bases). Trimming took 5 bases from V and 1 from J, leaving 8 bases between them. This CDR3 is 12 amino acids long. Germline-derived CDR1 and CDR2 are SQVTM and ANQGSEA. In DNA form, the CDR3 reads TGCAGCGTTCTGGGGGGGAACACTGAAGCTTTCTTT. It translates to CSVLGGNTEAFF.

This clonotype has just a few counts. The CDR3 sequence: CASSQGTGGDTEAFF. In DNA form, the CDR3 reads TGCGCCAGCAGCCAAGGGACAGGGGGAGACACTGAAGCTTTCTTT. This rearrangement joins TRBV4-3 to TRBJ1-1; 10 positions match TRBD1. The trim removed 1 base at V and 3 bases at J, leaving 2 bases unmatched. This CDR3 has 15 residues. Per the germline V gene, CDR1 is LGHNA and CDR2 is YSLEER.

This chain links TRBV6-2 or TRBV6-3 with TRBJ1-1; D perhaps matches TRBD1 (6 bases). The CDR3 is made up of 15 amino acids. V lost 8 bases and J 2 bases, leaving 18 bases between the germline ends. The germline CDR1 and CDR2 sequences are MNHEY and SVGEGT. The CDR3 DNA reads TGTGCCAGCTGGGGGCAGACAGAGGTCAACACTGAAGCTTTCTTT. The encoded protein is CASWGQTEVNTEAFF.

This clonotype has more than one count but fewer than ten. The rearrangement uses TRBV7-9 and TRBJ2-7; 7 positions agree with TRBD1. V trimming: 5 bases; J trimming: 2 bases; junction bases outside the gene matches: 9. There are 15 residues in the CDR3. Germline V gives CDR1 SEHNR, CDR2 FQNEAQ (reference sequence). Written as DNA, the CDR3 is TGTGCCAGCAGCCTAGGACAGGCGATCCCCTACGAGCAGTACTTC. This translates into CASSLGQAIPYEQYF.

This clonotype has ten or more counts. The chain has TRBV12-3 or TRBV12-4 and TRBJ1-5; D gene ambiguous. V was pared by 4 bases and J by 11 bases, with 9 bases between. The CDR3 is 11 amino acids. The chain's CDR3 is CASSSLRAQHF. DNA for the CDR3: TGTGCCAGCAGTTCCCTTAGAGCCCAGCATTTT.

V gene TRBV11-2 combines with J gene TRBJ1-1; 7 bases are shared with TRBD1. CDR1 SGHAT and CDR2 FQNNGV come from the germline V gene. Trimming at V came to 5 bases and at J to 4 bases, leaving 7 bases not matched to a gene. This CDR3 has 14 amino acids. The CDR3 coding sequence is TGTGCCAGCAGCATCCGACAGGGAGCCACTGAAGCTTTCTTT. This translates into CASSIRQGATEAFF.

This clonotype was seen ten or more times. The rearrangement links TRBV6-2 or TRBV6-3 to TRBJ1-2; TRBD1 matches at 7 bases. The V and J ends lost 6 bases and 4 bases, in that order; junction bases with no gene match: 11. Germline values: CDR1 MNHEY, CDR2 SVGEGT. CDR3 length: 15 residues. The DNA of the CDR3 is TGTGCCAGCAGACAACCAGGGGGGCGAAGCTATGGCTACACCTTC. Its protein is CASRQPGGRSYGYTF.

In regard to this clonotype: Just one base apart from a much larger clone, this may be a read error. V usage is TRBV9 and J usage is TRBJ1-5; D remains unclear. CDR1 is SGDLS and CDR2 is YYNGEE in the germline V gene. CDR3 length: 15 amino acids. The CDR3 DNA is TGTGCCAGCAGCGTAGACAGCCGTGGCAAGCAGCCCCAGCATTTT. Amino acids: CASSVDSRGKQPQHF.

The chain joins TRBV7-9 to TRBJ2-7; a possible D gene is TRBD1 (6 bases). Trimming pared 8 bases from V and 6 bases from J, leaving 20 bases between. CDR3 size: 14 residues. Germline V gives CDR1 SEHNR, CDR2 FQNEAQ (reference sequence). This chain's CDR3 is CASGYPTGRGEQYV. The CDR3 bases are TGTGCCAGCGGTTACCCGACAGGCCGGGGCGAGCAGTACGTC.

This clonotype was seen more than once but under ten times. The chain links TRBV7-2 to TRBJ2-5; D could derive from TRBD1 or TRBD2 (5 bases each). V shed 4 bases and J shed 9 bases, with 21 bases lying between them. This CDR3 is built from 15 residues. Germline CDR1 SGHTA, CDR2 FQGNSA. CDR3 sequence (DNA): TGTGCCAGCAGCTCGCGCGCTACTGGGGGTGGGGCCCAGTACTTC. This translates into CASSSRATGGGAQYF.

The chain uses TRBV25-1 and TRBJ2-3; D perhaps matches TRBD2 (6 bases). Trimming pared 1 base from V and 4 bases from J, leaving 12 bases between. The germline gives CDR1 MGHDK, CDR2 SYGVNS. The CDR3 is 15 residues long. The CDR3 bases are TGTGCCAGCAGTGAATTCTCCGGGGAGGCAGATACGCAGTATTTT. Encoded protein: CASSEFSGEADTQYF.

This chain links TRBV6-5 with TRBJ1-1; a possible D gene is TRBD1 (5 bases). Trimming removed 0 bases at V and 4 bases at J, with 18 bases between. This CDR3 region has 17 residues. Germline V gene sequence: CDR1 MNHEY, CDR2 SVGAGI. Written as DNA, the CDR3 is TGTGCCAGCAGTTACTCGTCGGGACTCTTGGGAGGCACTGAAGCTTTCTTT. It yields the protein CASSYSSGLLGGTEAFF.

J is TRBJ2-1 and V is TRBV29-1, with D perhaps TRBD2 (7 bases). Germline CDR1 reads SQVTM; CDR2 reads ANQGSEA. The germline V and J ends were trimmed by 2 bases and 8 bases, with 19 bases remaining between them. The length of the CDR3 is 15 residues. The CDR3 DNA reads TGCAGCGTTGAACTACGACTAGCCGGGGGCCATGAGCAGTTCTTC. Its protein is CSVELRLAGGHEQFF.

This clonotype appeared many times. The chain is built from TRBV14 and TRBJ1-6; D remains ambiguous. Trimming took 4 bases from V and 13 from J, leaving 14 bases between them. CDR3 length: 13 amino acids. From germline, CDR1 is SGHDN and CDR2 FVKESK. Written as DNA, the CDR3 is TGTGCCAGCAGCCTTTTTGGGGTCGCCCCCCTCCACTTT. Translation gives CASSLFGVAPLHF.

The sample holds a few counts of this clonotype. The chain couples TRBV12-3 or TRBV12-4 to TRBJ2-5, with 11 bases that match TRBD2. V shed 10 bases, J shed 5 bases, and the junction held 6 bases outside the gene matches. This CDR3 comprises 13 residues. This CDR3 reads CATSTSGVETQYF. CDR3 in DNA: TGTGCCACCTCGACTAGCGGGGTGGAGACCCAGTACTTC.